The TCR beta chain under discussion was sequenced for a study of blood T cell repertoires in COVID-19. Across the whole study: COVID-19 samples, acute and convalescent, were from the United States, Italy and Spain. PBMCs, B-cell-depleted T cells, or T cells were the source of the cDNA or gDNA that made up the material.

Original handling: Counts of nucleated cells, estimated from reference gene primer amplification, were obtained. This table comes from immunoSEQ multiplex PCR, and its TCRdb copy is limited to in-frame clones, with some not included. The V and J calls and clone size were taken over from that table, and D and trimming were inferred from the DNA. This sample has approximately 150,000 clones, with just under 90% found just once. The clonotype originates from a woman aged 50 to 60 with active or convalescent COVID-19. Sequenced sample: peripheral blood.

The CDR3 loop is CAWSVQVLSPLHF. Written as DNA, the CDR3 is TGTGCCTGGAGTGTACAGGTTTTATCACCCCTCCACTTT. V and J are TRBV30 and TRBJ1-6; tentatively, D is TRBD1 (5 bases). Germline-derived CDR1 and CDR2 are GTSNPN and SVGIG (reference sequence). Trimming took 0 bases from V and 10 from J, leaving 10 bases between them. CDR3 length equals 13 residues.